This T cell receptor beta chain came from a study of beta chain features in type 1 diabetes. Findings and limits, study-wide: Significant though moderate, a shortening of TCRB CDR3s appeared in all four CD4+ subsets of Type 1 diabetes patients.

Sequencing targeted expressed TCRB transcripts, as all isolated RNA had been reverse transcribed. The table came from immunoSEQ multiplex PCR; TCRdb's copy has only in-frame clones and leaves some out. The sample lists a few hundred thousand clones, roughly 17% occurring once. Concerning this clone itself: No antigen is known for it.

Germline loops: CDR1 MDHEN, CDR2 SYDVKM. The CDR3 spans 17 residues. The V segment lost 8 bases and the J segment 0 bases; nucleotides outside the gene matches: 15. Input material: naive CD4+ T cells from blood. The sequence was obtained from a man in his thirties or forties with type 1 diabetes. The rearrangement links TRBV28 to TRBJ2-7; 8 bases map to TRBD2. The CDR3 sequence is CASDGQGNSGNSYEQYF. DNA for the CDR3: TGTGCCAGCGACGGCCAGGGGAATAGCGGGAACTCCTACGAGCAGTACTTC.